This is a list of T cell receptor beta chains from one sample in a study of T-cell reconstitution after alpha-beta-depleted transplantation in children. From the PCR reads, TCRdb called clonotypes with MiXCR, one entry per CDR3 protein. The sample has approximately 80,000 distinct CDR3 sequences; roughly 15% are singletons. This material consisted of PBMCs, mostly from graft donor cells, taken 180 days after TCRalphabeta/CD19-depleted stem cell transplant. The receptors originated from a male patient aged 2-9 years who had a stem cell transplant for acute lymphoblastic leukemia, so the T cells may come from the graft donor. CDR3s include the opening cysteine and the closing phenylalanine or tryptophan. D genes are given only for firm matches. Size tells how often a clone was seen (once, few, many) or the class of an expanded clone, and some rows leave it out.

d_call j_call v_call clone_size cdr3_aa cdr3_nt
TRBD2 TRBJ2-7 TRBV27 NA CASSPRGTRTLEQYF TGTGCCAGCAGCCCTCGGGGGACTAGAACCCTTGAGCAGTACTTC
NA TRBJ2-3 TRBV6-5 NA CASSYSQGSTDTQYF TGTGCCAGCAGTTACTCCCAGGGGAGCACAGATACGCAGTATTTT
TRBD1 TRBJ2-1 TRBV7-7 NA CASSPLRGQGEQFF TGTGCTAGCAGCCCACTTAGGGGACAGGGGGAACAGTTCTTC
NA TRBJ2-5 TRBV6-1 few CASSPGRPLTKETQYF TGTGCCAGCAGCCCTGGACGGCCCTTAACCAAAGAGACCCAGTACTTC
NA TRBJ2-7 TRBV10-3 many CAISESLGVEQYF TGTGCCATCAGTGAGTCGTTGGGGGTCGAGCAGTACTTC
TRBD1 TRBJ1-2 TRBV2 NA CASSVDRALNGYTF TGTGCCAGCAGCGTTGACAGGGCCCTCAATGGCTACACCTTC
NA TRBJ1-6 TRBV7-2 NA CASSSRGFRPLNSPLHF TGTGCCAGCAGCTCTAGGGGCTTCAGGCCCCTTAATTCACCCCTCCACTTT
NA TRBJ2-3 TRBV12-3/TRBV12-4 many CASIRTAGDTQYF TGTGCCAGCATCCGGACAGCGGGAGATACGCAGTATTTT
TRBD1 TRBJ1-2 TRBV12-3/TRBV12-4 few CASRRQGPNYGYTF TGTGCCAGCAGAAGACAGGGCCCCAATTATGGCTACACCTTC
NA TRBJ1-3 TRBV29-1 many CSVEDEGGPTGNTIYF TGCAGCGTTGAAGACGAGGGGGGCCCGACTGGAAACACCATATATTTT
NA TRBJ2-7 TRBV10-3 few CATQKSDEQYF TGTGCCACCCAGAAAAGCGACGAGCAGTACTTC
NA TRBJ1-2 TRBV20-1 NA CSARDTEGREGYTF TGCAGTGCTAGAGATACTGAGGGCAGAGAGGGCTACACCTTC
NA TRBJ2-7 TRBV29-1 few CSVEQGPIYEQYF TGCAGCGTTGAACAGGGCCCCATCTACGAGCAGTACTTC
NA TRBJ1-1 TRBV6-5 many CASSYSPQNTEAFF TGTGCCAGCAGTTACTCCCCTCAGAACACTGAAGCTTTCTTT
NA TRBJ1-4 TRBV12-3/TRBV12-4 few CASSLDHSEKLFF TGTGCCAGCAGTTTAGACCACAGCGAAAAACTGTTTTTT
NA TRBJ2-3 TRBV25-1 NA CASSEWRDPWNTDTQYF TGTGCCAGCAGTGAATGGAGGGACCCATGGAACACAGATACGCAGTATTTT
NA TRBJ1-1 TRBV29-1 NA CSVEDLGTEAFF TGCAGCGTTGAAGATCTGGGGACTGAAGCTTTCTTT
NA TRBJ2-5 TRBV20-1 many CSAETDQETQYF TGCAGCGCAGAGACAGATCAAGAGACCCAGTACTTC
NA TRBJ2-5 TRBV5-1 NA CASSSTDRASQYF TGCGCCAGCAGCTCGACAGACCGTGCGTCCCAGTACTTC
NA TRBJ2-2 TRBV3-1 NA CASSRPRELFF TGTGCCAGCAGCCGACCGAGGGAGCTGTTTTTT
TRBD1 TRBJ2-7 TRBV7-2 NA CASTRPGQGRYEQYF TGTGCCAGCACCAGGCCCGGACAGGGACGGTACGAGCAGTACTTC
TRBD2 TRBJ2-5 TRBV5-5 NA CASSLMGRGIETQYF TGTGCCAGCAGCTTAATGGGGAGGGGAATCGAGACCCAGTACTTC
TRBD2 TRBJ2-3 TRBV29-1 medium-sized CSVEPGLAVDTQYF TGCAGCGTTGAACCGGGACTAGCGGTAGATACGCAGTATTTT
TRBD2 TRBJ2-1 TRBV5-1 NA CASSLVTSGGDNEQFF TGCGCCAGCAGCTTAGTCACTAGCGGGGGGGACAATGAGCAGTTCTTC
NA TRBJ2-1 TRBV6-4 few CASGREASSYNEQFF TGTGCCAGCGGAAGGGAGGCTAGCTCCTACAATGAGCAGTTCTTC
NA TRBJ1-3 TRBV9 NA CASSIRAGPSSGNTIYF TGTGCCAGCAGCATCCGGGCCGGTCCAAGCTCTGGAAACACCATATATTTT
NA TRBJ1-1 TRBV7-2 few CASSLVSVSSEAFF TGTGCCAGCAGCTTAGTCAGTGTCAGCTCTGAAGCTTTCTTT